The sequence of this T cell receptor beta chain was determined in a study of blood T cells in healthy people across ages. This clonotype was recorded a few times. V shed 4 bases, J shed 7 bases, and the junction held 10 bases outside the gene matches. The CDR3 spans 15 residues. The authors ran a second PCR of 7 to 11 cycles using a sample-barcoded 5' primer and a J-beta primer mix. TCRdb passed the 5' RACE reads through MiXCR, listing each CDR3 protein once. Here the sample spans hundreds of thousands of distinct CDR3 sequences, 20% to 30% being singletons. The data also belong to a second study, concerning T cells of mothers and their children.

This chain joins TRBV12-3 or TRBV12-4 and TRBJ1-2, with 9 bases identical to TRBD1. This TCR was recovered from a boy younger than 18 in good health. Material: blood. The CDR3 DNA follows: TGTGCCAGCAGTTCCCGTTCAGGGACAGGGCTTGGCTACACCTTC. Protein product: CASSSRSGTGLGYTF.